This record looks at one T cell receptor (beta chain) sequence and its context. The PCR was carried out with 60 Vbeta primers and 13 Jbeta primers. Per the original methods: Approximately 11 million shared chains were among the roughly 80 million unique TCR beta chains that a later analysis counted. Data came from immunoSEQ multiplex PCR; TCRdb stores just in-frame clones and leaves some out. V, J and clone size are those of that table, while D and trimming were read from the DNA. Its clone listing holds approximately 120,000 clones. Donors were nominally healthy when sampled, though unrecorded immune exposures were likely. The CDR3 extends over 14 amino acids. This record belongs to a study of cytomegalovirus exposure and HLA in healthy donors.

The sequenced sample consisted of PBMCs. The origin of this receptor is a man between 40 and 49 years old in good health and CMV-seronegative. This chain joins TRBV21-1 and TRBJ2-3; the listed D gene, TRBD2, was not tested against the DNA. TRBV21-1 is a documented pseudogene. As DNA, the CDR3 is TGTGCCAGCCCGGGACTAGCGTATTCAGGAGCGCAGTATTTT. Translating it yields CASPGLAYSGAQYF.